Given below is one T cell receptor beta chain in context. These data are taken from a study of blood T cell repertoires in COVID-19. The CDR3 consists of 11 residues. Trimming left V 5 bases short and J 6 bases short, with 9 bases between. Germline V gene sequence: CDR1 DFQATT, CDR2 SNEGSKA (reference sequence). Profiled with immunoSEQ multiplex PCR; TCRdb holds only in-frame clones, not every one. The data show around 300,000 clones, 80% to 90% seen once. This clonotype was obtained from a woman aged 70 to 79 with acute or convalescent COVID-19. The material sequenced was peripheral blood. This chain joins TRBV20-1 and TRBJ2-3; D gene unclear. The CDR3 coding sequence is TGCAGTGCTCGTGTCATGGATACGCAGTATTTT. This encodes CSARVMDTQYF.